What follows describes a single TCR beta chain. Antigen: not known. The data originate from a study of PD-1 blockade in classical Hodgkin lymphoma. Study information: Patients were dosed intravenously with nivolumab at 3 mg/kg every 2 weeks.

Notes on the study in general: Compared with healthy donors, newly diagnosed patients reportedly showed lower baseline TCR diversity. By cycle point C4D1, TCR diversity had risen significantly in CD4+ cells (but not CD8+ cells). After ASCT, patients who started nivolumab under 1 year later were excluded.

Clones were sequenced by immunoSEQ multiplex PCR, and TCRdb holds only the in-frame ones, with some missing. The data contain some 25,000 clones, 80% to 90% of them singletons. All patients relapsed after autologous stem cell transplantation, and brentuximab vedotin exposure varied. Magnetic negative selection of thawed PBMCs yielded the CD8+ T cells. Germline V CDR1 and CDR2: GTSNPN, SVGIG (reference sequence). CDR3 length: 14 amino acids. V trimming: 8 bases; J trimming: 5 bases; junction bases outside the gene matches: 10. The sequencing used CD8+ T cells from blood, collected at baseline. This chain links TRBV30 with TRBJ2-3, with 10 positions matching TRBD1. The sequence derives from a human donor with classical Hodgkin lymphoma. The CDR3 DNA reads TGTGCCGCCACCCCGGGACAGGGGTTAGATACGCAGTATTTT. Its protein is CAATPGQGLDTQYF.